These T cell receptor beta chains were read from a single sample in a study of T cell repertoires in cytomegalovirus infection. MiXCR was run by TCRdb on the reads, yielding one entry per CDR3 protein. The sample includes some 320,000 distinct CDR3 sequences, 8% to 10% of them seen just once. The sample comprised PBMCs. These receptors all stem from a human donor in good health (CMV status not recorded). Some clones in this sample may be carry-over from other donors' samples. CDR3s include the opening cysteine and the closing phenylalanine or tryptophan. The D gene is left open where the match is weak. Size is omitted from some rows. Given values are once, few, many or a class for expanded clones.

TGTGCCAGTAGTATCCGAGGGAGCAATCAGCCCCAGCATTTT | CASSIRGSNQPQHF | TRBV19 | - | 14 | - | TRBJ1-5
TGTGCCAGCGGGGTATCAGCGAATCAGCCCCAGCATTTT | CASGVSANQPQHF | TRBV6-6 | few | 13 | - | TRBJ1-5
TGTGCCAGCAGCTTGGCGGGGCAGGGGGCAAGGTATGGCTACACCTTC | CASSLAGQGARYGYTF | TRBV7-2 | many | 16 | TRBD1 | TRBJ1-2
TGTGCCAGCAGCTCTGACTTTAATCAGCCCCAGCATTTT | CASSSDFNQPQHF | TRBV12-3/TRBV12-4 | - | 13 | - | TRBJ1-5
TGCGCCAGCAGCCAAGAATTGACTCCTCACACCGGGGAGCTGTTTTTT | CASSQELTPHTGELFF | TRBV4-1 | many | 16 | - | TRBJ2-2
TGTGCCACCAGCAGAGAGCCGGTAAATCAGCCCCAGCATTTT | CATSREPVNQPQHF | TRBV15 | few | 14 | - | TRBJ1-5
TGTGCCAGCAGCTTACAGCTGTTCTACGAGCAGTACTTC | CASSLQLFYEQYF | TRBV7-2 | many | 13 | - | TRBJ2-7
TGTGCCGGCAGCTTAGAGGGGTACACTGAAGCTTTCTTT | CAGSLEGYTEAFF | TRBV7-2 | - | 13 | - | TRBJ1-1
TGTGCCAGCAGTAAGAGCGGGACCGGATCCTACGAGCAGTACTTC | CASSKSGTGSYEQYF | TRBV7-3 | many | 15 | TRBD2 | TRBJ2-7
TGTGCCAGCAGCCCAGGCCCCACAGGGACCTACGAGCAGTACTTC | CASSPGPTGTYEQYF | TRBV7-2 | many | 15 | - | TRBJ2-7
TGTGCCAGCAGCTTCGGGACAGCCCAAGAGACCCAGTACTTC | CASSFGTAQETQYF | TRBV7-9 | many | 14 | TRBD1 | TRBJ2-5
TGTGCCAGCAGCTTAACACCAATGGACGGCACCGGGGAGCTGTTTTTT | CASSLTPMDGTGELFF | TRBV7-2 | - | 16 | - | TRBJ2-2
TGTGCCAGCAGCCCAGGGACAGGGTCGAACACCGGGGAGCTGTTTTTT | CASSPGTGSNTGELFF | TRBV7-9 | many | 16 | TRBD1 | TRBJ2-2
TGCGCCAGCAGTCAAGGTTTTATCGGGGGATCTGGAAACACCATATATTTT | CASSQGFIGGSGNTIYF | TRBV4-1 | - | 17 | - | TRBJ1-3
TGTGCCAGTACTGATGACAACAATCAGCCCCAGCATTTT | CASTDDNNQPQHF | TRBV19 | - | 13 | - | TRBJ1-5
TGCAGTGCTGGCACATATTTGAACACTGAAGCTTTCTTT | CSAGTYLNTEAFF | TRBV20-1 | few | 13 | - | TRBJ1-1
TGTGCCAGCATACCAAGCTCTAGGATCGGGGAGCTGTTTTTT | CASIPSSRIGELFF | TRBV7-8 | many | 14 | - | TRBJ2-2
TGTGCCAGCAGCTCCCCCGGGGAGGGGACGACTGAAGCTTTCTTT | CASSSPGEGTTEAFF | TRBV7-2 | few | 15 | - | TRBJ1-1
TGTGCCAGCAGTGAAGGAGGGGGGAACACTGAAGCTTTCTTT | CASSEGGGNTEAFF | TRBV2 | - | 14 | - | TRBJ1-1
TGCAGTGCTAGAGATGCCGGGGGGCCCGCGACCTACAATGAGCAGTTCTTC | CSARDAGGPATYNEQFF | TRBV20-1 | few | 17 | - | TRBJ2-1
TGTGCCAGCAGCTTAGGACTAGCGGATTCCTACGAGCAGTACTTC | CASSLGLADSYEQYF | TRBV6-2/TRBV6-3 | many | 15 | TRBD2 | TRBJ2-7
TGTGCCAGCAGCCGCTACCAGGGACAGGGATATTTATCTACTGGAAACACCATATATTTT | CASSRYQGQGYLSTGNTIYF | TRBV11-2 | few | 20 | TRBD1 | TRBJ1-3
TGTGCCACCAGCAGAGAGTTAAGGCGGGAGGCCCGTAAGGACAATGAGCAGTTCTTC | CATSRELRREARKDNEQFF | TRBV15 | - | 19 | TRBD2 | TRBJ2-1
TGTGCCAGCAGTTCGAGGACAGGGGATGGCTACACCTTC | CASSSRTGDGYTF | TRBV27 | many | 13 | TRBD1 | TRBJ1-2
TGTGCCAGCAGTTACTCGGACAGGGGAGATGAAAAACTGTTTTTT | CASSYSDRGDEKLFF | TRBV6-6 | few | 15 | TRBD1 | TRBJ1-4
TGTGCCACCAGTGCTTCGTCAGTGGATCAGCCCCAGCATTTT | CATSASSVDQPQHF | TRBV24-1 | - | 14 | - | TRBJ1-5
TGTGCCAGCAGCTCTGGGCTAGCTAATGAAAAACTGTTTTTT | CASSSGLANEKLFF | TRBV6-1 | few | 14 | - | TRBJ1-4
TGTGCCAGCAGTTACTGGCCCTTAGAGACCCAGTACTTC | CASSYWPLETQYF | TRBV6-2/TRBV6-3 | - | 13 | - | TRBJ2-5
TGCGCCAGCAGCCAGACAGGAGTTAGGAGGGGCTACACCTTC | CASSQTGVRRGYTF | TRBV4-3 | few | 14 | - | TRBJ1-2
TGCAGTGCTAGGGCCCCACCGTCGACTAGCGGGGGGGCCATCACAGATACGCAGTATTTT | CSARAPPSTSGGAITDTQYF | TRBV20-1 | - | 20 | TRBD2 | TRBJ2-3
TGTGCCAGCACAGGGACTAACTACAATGAGCAGTTCTTC | CASTGTNYNEQFF | TRBV6-1 | many | 13 | TRBD2 | TRBJ2-1
TGTGCCAGCAGCTTAGTGGGGGGCATCACTAATGAAAAACTGTTTTTT | CASSLVGGITNEKLFF | TRBV7-2 | - | 16 | - | TRBJ1-4
TGTGCCAGCGGGGAAATTGGGCAGCGAGATGAGCAGTTCTTC | CASGEIGQRDEQFF | TRBV3-1 | - | 14 | - | TRBJ2-1
TGTGCCACCCTCGGGAGTAATCGCCTCCACTTT | CATLGSNRLHF | TRBV28 | few | 11 | - | TRBJ1-6
TGTGCCACCAGCAGGGGTTCAAGCTCTGGAAACACCATATATTTT | CATSRGSSSGNTIYF | TRBV15 | - | 15 | - | TRBJ1-3
TGTGCCAGCAGTCACACCTTACTAGCGGGGGGGCAAGATACGCAGTATTTT | CASSHTLLAGGQDTQYF | TRBV12-3/TRBV12-4 | - | 17 | TRBD2 | TRBJ2-3
TGTGCCAGCAGGGATGGTAGACAAGGGGAGCTGTTTTTT | CASRDGRQGELFF | TRBV7-6 | many | 13 | - | TRBJ2-2
TGTGCCAGCAGCTTTAGACACTATGGCTACACCTTC | CASSFRHYGYTF | TRBV7-9 | - | 12 | - | TRBJ1-2
TGCAGTGCTAGAGATCTATACACCGGGGAGCTGTTTTTT | CSARDLYTGELFF | TRBV20-1 | - | 13 | - | TRBJ2-2
TGTGCCAGCAGTGCTCAGCTGCCTAATGAAAAACTGTTTTTT | CASSAQLPNEKLFF | TRBV2 | many | 14 | - | TRBJ1-4
TGTGCCAGCAGCCTGGACAGGGGCGCTAACTATGGCTACACCTTC | CASSLDRGANYGYTF | TRBV7-2 | many | 15 | TRBD1 | TRBJ1-2
TGTGCCAGCAGCCCCAGGGGGGGGCGAATGAACACTGAAGCTTTCTTT | CASSPRGGRMNTEAFF | TRBV6-5 | many | 16 | TRBD1 | TRBJ1-1
TGTGCCAGCAGCCCCCACCGGCGCGAAACTAGCACAGATACGCAGTATTTT | CASSPHRRETSTDTQYF | TRBV7-2 | many | 17 | - | TRBJ2-3
TGCGCCAGCAGCTTCCAGGCGACTAGAGACGAGCAGTACTTC | CASSFQATRDEQYF | TRBV5-1 | - | 14 | - | TRBJ2-7
TGTGCCAGCAGGAGTTTCTCCTCCTACAATGAGCAGTTCTTC | CASRSFSSYNEQFF | TRBV2 | - | 14 | - | TRBJ2-1
TGTGCCAGCAGCTCTGCAGGGATAGCCAAAAACATTCAGTACTTC | CASSSAGIAKNIQYF | TRBV7-8 | - | 15 | - | TRBJ2-4
TGTGCCAGCAGCTTAGTCCCCCCCGGGATTAAGTATGGCTACACCTTC | CASSLVPPGIKYGYTF | TRBV7-2 | few | 16 | - | TRBJ1-2
TGTGCCAGCAGTTTGAATGAGGGCAGGGTTGAAGCTTTCTTT | CASSLNEGRVEAFF | TRBV12-3/TRBV12-4 | - | 14 | - | TRBJ1-1
TGTGCCAGCAGAACGGACAGTGGGGCTTTCTTT | CASRTDSGAFF | TRBV6-2/TRBV6-3 | - | 11 | - | TRBJ1-1
TGTGCCAGCAGCTTAACTAACAGGGGGGGTACTGAAGCTTTCTTT | CASSLTNRGGTEAFF | TRBV7-2 | many | 15 | TRBD1 | TRBJ1-1
TGTGCCAGCAGCCCAAGTAGGAAAGCTTTCTTT | CASSPSRKAFF | TRBV7-9 | - | 11 | - | TRBJ1-1
TGCAGCGCCCAGGGCCCTAGGTACACCGGGGAGCTGTTTTTT | CSAQGPRYTGELFF | TRBV29-1 | many | 14 | - | TRBJ2-2
TGTGCCAGCGGAGGGACTAGCGGGAGGACCCCTGGGGAGCTGTTTTTT | CASGGTSGRTPGELFF | TRBV28 | - | 16 | TRBD2 | TRBJ2-2
TGTGCCAGCAGTCGCGGACTAGCGGGAGAGTTATCCTACAATGAGCAGTTCTTC | CASSRGLAGELSYNEQFF | TRBV28 | few | 18 | TRBD2 | TRBJ2-1